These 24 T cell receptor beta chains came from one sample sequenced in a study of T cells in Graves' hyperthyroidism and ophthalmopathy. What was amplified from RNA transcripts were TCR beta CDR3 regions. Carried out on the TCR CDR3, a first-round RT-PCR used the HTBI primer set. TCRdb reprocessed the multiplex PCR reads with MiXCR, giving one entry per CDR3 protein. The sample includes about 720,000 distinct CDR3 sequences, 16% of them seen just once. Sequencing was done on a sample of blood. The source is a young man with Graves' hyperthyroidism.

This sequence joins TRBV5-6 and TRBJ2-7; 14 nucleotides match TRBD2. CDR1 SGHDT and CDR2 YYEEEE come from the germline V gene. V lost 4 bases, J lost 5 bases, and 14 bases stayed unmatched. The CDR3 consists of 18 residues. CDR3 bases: TGTGCCAGCAGCCGTATGACTAGCGGGAGGGCCACAATTCACGAGCAGTACTTC. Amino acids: CASSRMTSGRATIHEQYF.

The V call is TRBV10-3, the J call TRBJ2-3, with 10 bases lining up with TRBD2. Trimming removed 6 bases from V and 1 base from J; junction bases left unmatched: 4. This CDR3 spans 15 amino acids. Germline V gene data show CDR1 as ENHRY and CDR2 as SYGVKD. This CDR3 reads CAIRASGSRTDTQYF. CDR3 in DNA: TGTGCCATCAGGGCTAGCGGGAGCCGCACAGATACGCAGTATTTT.

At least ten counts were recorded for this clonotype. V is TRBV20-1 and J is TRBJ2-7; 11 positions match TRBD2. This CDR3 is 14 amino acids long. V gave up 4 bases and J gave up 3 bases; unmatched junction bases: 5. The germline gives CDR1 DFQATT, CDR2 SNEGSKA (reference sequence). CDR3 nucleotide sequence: TGCAGTGCTACCAAGACTAGCGGGGACTACGAGCAGTACTTC. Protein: CSATKTSGDYEQYF.

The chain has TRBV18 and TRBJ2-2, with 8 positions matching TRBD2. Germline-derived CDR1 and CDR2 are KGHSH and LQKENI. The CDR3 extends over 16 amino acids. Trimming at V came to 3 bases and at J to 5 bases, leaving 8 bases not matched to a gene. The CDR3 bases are TGTGCCAGCTCACCCATGGACAGCGGGGGAACCGGGGAGCTGTTTTTT. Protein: CASSPMDSGGTGELFF.

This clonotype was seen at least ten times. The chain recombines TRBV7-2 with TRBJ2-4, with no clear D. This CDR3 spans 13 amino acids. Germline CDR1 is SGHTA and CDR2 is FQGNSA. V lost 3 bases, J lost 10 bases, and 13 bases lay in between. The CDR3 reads CASSFPGALIQYF. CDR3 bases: TGTGCCAGCAGCTTCCCCGGAGCTCTGATTCAGTACTTC. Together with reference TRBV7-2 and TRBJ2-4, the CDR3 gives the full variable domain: GAGVSQSPSNKVTEKGKDVELRCDPISGHTALYWYRQSLGQGLEFLIYFQGNSAPDKSGLPSDRFSAERTGGSVSTLTIQRTQQEDSAVYLCASSFPGALIQYFGAGTRLSVL.

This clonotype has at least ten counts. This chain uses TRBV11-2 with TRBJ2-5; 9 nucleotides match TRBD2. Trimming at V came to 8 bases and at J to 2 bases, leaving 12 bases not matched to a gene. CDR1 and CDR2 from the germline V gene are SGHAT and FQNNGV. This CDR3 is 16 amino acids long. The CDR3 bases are TGTGCCAGCGCTCCCCCGGGACTAGCTTTTCAAGAGACCCAGTACTTC. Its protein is CASAPPGLAFQETQYF.

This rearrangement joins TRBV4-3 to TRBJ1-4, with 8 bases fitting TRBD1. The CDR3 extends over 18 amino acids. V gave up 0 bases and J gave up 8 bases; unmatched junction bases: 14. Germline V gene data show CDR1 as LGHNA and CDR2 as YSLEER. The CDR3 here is CASSQEGGGETGAEKLFF. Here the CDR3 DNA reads TGCGCCAGCAGCCAAGAGGGGGGAGGGGAGACAGGGGCCGAAAAACTGTTTTTT.

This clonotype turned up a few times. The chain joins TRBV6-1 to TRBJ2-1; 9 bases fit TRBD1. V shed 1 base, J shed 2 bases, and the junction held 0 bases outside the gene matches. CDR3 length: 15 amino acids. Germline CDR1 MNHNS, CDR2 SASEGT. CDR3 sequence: CASSEGTGAYNEQFF. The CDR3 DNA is TGTGCCAGCAGTGAAGGGACAGGGGCCTACAATGAGCAGTTCTTC.

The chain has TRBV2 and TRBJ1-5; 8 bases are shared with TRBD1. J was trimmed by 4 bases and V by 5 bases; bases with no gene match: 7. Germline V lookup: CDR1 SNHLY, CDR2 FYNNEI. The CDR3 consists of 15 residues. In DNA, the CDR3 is TGTGCCAGCAGTCCTAACAGGGGGTTAAATCAGCCCCAGCATTTT. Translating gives CASSPNRGLNQPQHF.

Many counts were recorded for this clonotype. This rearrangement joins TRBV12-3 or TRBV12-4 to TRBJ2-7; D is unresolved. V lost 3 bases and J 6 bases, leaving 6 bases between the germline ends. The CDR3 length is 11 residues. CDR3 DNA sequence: TGTGCCAGCAGTTTGTCCGCCGAGCAGTACTTC. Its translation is CASSLSAEQYF.

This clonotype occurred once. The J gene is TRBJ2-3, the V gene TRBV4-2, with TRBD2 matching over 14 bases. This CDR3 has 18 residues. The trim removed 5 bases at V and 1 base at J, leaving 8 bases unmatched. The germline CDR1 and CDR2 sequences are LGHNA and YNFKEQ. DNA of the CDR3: TGTGCCAGCAGCAAGGGACTAGCGGGAGAAAGGGGCACAGATACGCAGTATTTT. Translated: CASSKGLAGERGTDTQYF.

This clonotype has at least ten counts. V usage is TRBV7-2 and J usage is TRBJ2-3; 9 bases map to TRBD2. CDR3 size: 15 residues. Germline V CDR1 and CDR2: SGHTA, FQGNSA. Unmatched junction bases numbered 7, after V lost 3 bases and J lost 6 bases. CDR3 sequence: CASSFHVRGGDTQYF. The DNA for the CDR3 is TGTGCCAGCAGCTTTCACGTGCGGGGGGGGGATACGCAGTATTTT.

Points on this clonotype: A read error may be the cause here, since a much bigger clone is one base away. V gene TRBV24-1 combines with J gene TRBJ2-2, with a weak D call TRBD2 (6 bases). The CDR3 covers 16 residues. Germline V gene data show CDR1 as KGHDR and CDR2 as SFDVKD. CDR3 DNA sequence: TGTGCCACCAGTGATTTACCGGGAGCGAGCACCGGGGATCTGTTTTTT. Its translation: CATSDLPGASTGDLFF.

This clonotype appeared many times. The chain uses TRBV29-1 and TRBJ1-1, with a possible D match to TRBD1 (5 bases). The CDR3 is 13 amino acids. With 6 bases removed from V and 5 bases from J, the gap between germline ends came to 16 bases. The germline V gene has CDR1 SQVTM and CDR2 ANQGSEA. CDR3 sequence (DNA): TGCAGCGTGGGGGTGGGGTCGGGGACTGAAGCTTTCTTT. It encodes CSVGVGSGTEAFF.

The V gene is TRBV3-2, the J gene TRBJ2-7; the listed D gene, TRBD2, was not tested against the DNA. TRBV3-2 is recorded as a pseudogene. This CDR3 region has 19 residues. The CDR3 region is CASSRPATLTSGRGNEQYF. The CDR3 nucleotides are TGTGCCAGCAGCCGCCCAGCAACCTTGACTAGCGGGAGGGGCAACGAGCAGTACTTC.

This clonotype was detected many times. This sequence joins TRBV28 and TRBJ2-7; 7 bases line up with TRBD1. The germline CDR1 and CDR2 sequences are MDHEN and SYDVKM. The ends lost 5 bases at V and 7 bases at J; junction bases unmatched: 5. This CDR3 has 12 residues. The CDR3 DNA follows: TGTGCCAGCAGTAAGGGACAGCGAGAGCAGTACTTC. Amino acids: CASSKGQREQYF.

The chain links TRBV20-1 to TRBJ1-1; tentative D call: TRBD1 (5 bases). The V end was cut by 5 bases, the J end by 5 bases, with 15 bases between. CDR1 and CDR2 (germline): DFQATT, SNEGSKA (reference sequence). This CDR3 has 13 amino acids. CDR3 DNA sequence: TGCAGTGCTCGCCCCGGGGGTGAGACTGAAGCTTTCTTT. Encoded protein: CSARPGGETEAFF.

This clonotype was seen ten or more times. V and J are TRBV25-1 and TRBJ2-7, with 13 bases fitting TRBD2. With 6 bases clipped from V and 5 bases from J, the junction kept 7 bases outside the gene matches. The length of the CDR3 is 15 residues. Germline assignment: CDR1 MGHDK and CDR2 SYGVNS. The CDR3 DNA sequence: TGTGCCAGCAGAGGACTAGCGGGAGAGGCCAACGAGCAGTACTTC. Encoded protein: CASRGLAGEANEQYF.

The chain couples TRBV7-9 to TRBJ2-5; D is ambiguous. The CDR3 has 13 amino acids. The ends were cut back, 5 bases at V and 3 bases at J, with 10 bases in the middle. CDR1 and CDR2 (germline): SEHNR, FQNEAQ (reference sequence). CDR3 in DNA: TGTGCCAGCAGCCGGACGGCCAAAGAGACCCAGTACTTC. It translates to CASSRTAKETQYF.

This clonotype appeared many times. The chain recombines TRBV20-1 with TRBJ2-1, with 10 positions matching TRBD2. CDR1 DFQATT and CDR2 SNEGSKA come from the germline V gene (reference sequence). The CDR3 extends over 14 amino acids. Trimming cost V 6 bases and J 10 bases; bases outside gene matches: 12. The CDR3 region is CSARPLAGGHEQFF. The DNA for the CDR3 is TGCAGTGCCCGGCCTTTAGCGGGAGGACACGAGCAGTTCTTC.

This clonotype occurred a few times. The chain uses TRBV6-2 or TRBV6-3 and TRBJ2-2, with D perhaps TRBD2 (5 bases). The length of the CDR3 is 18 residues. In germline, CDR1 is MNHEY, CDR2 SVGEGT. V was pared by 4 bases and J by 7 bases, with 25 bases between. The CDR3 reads CASSFPVGLTSRFGELFF. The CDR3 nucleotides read TGTGCCAGCAGTTTCCCTGTAGGACTCACCTCCCGGTTCGGGGAGCTGTTTTTT.

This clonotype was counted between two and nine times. The CDR3 sequence is CASSLSRQGASGYTF. The CDR3 region has the DNA TGTGCCAGCAGCTTATCCCGACAGGGGGCCTCTGGCTACACCTTC. This chain joins TRBV7-9 and TRBJ1-2, with 10 nucleotides matching TRBD1. Germline V gene sequence: CDR1 SEHNR, CDR2 FQNEAQ (reference sequence). This CDR3 has 15 residues. V trimming: 2 bases; J trimming: 7 bases; junction bases outside the gene matches: 7.

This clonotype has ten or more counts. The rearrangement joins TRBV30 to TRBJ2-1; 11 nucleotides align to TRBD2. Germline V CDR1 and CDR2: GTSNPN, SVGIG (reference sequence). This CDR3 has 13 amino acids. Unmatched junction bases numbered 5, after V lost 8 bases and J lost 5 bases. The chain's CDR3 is CAGPGLADNEQFF. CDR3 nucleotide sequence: TGTGCCGGGCCGGGACTAGCGGACAATGAGCAGTTCTTC.

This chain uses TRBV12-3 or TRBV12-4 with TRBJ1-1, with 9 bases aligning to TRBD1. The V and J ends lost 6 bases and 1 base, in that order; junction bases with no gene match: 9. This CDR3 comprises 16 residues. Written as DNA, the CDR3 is TGTGCCAGCAGGATGGGACAGGGTTCGGCGAACACTGAAGCTTTCTTT. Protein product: CASRMGQGSANTEAFF.